The 29 T cell receptor beta chains listed next were all sequenced from one sample in a study of human T cells and chemical hapten exposure. The time point here: patch test 3, about 24 weeks after DPC sensitization. Treatment: therapeutic diphenylcyclopropenone sensitization with weekly scalp DPC. Each CDR3 protein gets one entry after TCRdb re-called the RACE reads with MiXCR. The table shows about 190,000 distinct CDR3 sequences, with 24% occurring only once. Specimen: whole blood, collected in connection with sensitization to the hapten diphenylcyclopropenone (DPC). The source is a woman aged 40 to 49 with alopecia areata. Some clones in this sample may be carry-over from other donors' samples.

This rearrangement joins TRBV29-1 to TRBJ1-1; the match to TRBD1 covers 7 bases. Trimming removed 3 bases from V and 2 bases from J; junction bases left unmatched: 3. The CDR3 totals 13 residues. Germline V gene data show CDR1 as SQVTM and CDR2 as ANQGSEA. CDR3 nucleotide sequence: TGCAGCGTTGAGGGGACAGCAAACACTGAAGCTTTCTTT. It specifies CSVEGTANTEAFF.

V and J are TRBV11-2 and TRBJ2-7; 7 positions match TRBD1. This CDR3 comprises 16 residues. Per the germline V gene, CDR1 is SGHAT and CDR2 is FQNNGV. With V trimmed by 5 bases and J by 2 bases, 12 bases remained unmatched. CDR3 region: CASSPLRRTGPYEQYF. The CDR3 bases are TGTGCCAGCAGCCCCCTAAGGAGGACAGGCCCCTACGAGCAGTACTTC.

V usage is TRBV20-1 and J usage is TRBJ1-1, with D possibly matching TRBD1 (6 bases). The germline gives CDR1 DFQATT, CDR2 SNEGSKA (reference sequence). This CDR3 spans 13 amino acids. Trimming took 2 bases from V and 8 from J, leaving 15 bases between them. CDR3 sequence (DNA): TGCAGTGCTAGATACCGGGGCCAGGGGGAAGCTTTCTTT. Protein: CSARYRGQGEAFF.

This clonotype was observed a handful of times. The chain uses TRBV29-1 and TRBJ2-7; 7 bases are a match to TRBD1. Germline V gene data show CDR1 as SQVTM and CDR2 as ANQGSEA. The ends lost 5 bases at V and 6 bases at J; junction bases unmatched: 10. This CDR3 region has 13 residues. The CDR3 bases are TGCAGCGTTTCGGGACAGATTTATGGCGAGCAGTACTTC. It is translated as CSVSGQIYGEQYF.

V usage is TRBV7-2 and J usage is TRBJ2-1; 8 bases are a match to TRBD2. CDR1 is SGHTA, CDR2 FQGNSA, per germline. This CDR3 has 14 amino acids. Trimming removed 1 base from V and 8 bases from J; junction bases left unmatched: 4. The DNA for the CDR3 is TGTGCCAGCAGCTTAGACCTAGCGGGCGATGAGCAGTTCTTC. As protein: CASSLDLAGDEQFF.

The chain is built from TRBV20-1 and TRBJ2-3, with a possible D match to TRBD2 (6 bases). With 6 bases removed from V and 1 base from J, the gap between germline ends came to 11 bases. The CDR3 spans 13 residues. Germline CDR1 is DFQATT and CDR2 is SNEGSKA (reference sequence). The CDR3 coding sequence is TGCAGTGCCCCTGCTAGCGGCACAGATACGCAGTATTTT. The encoded protein is CSAPASGTDTQYF.

The V and J genes are TRBV18 and TRBJ2-6; 8 nucleotides align to TRBD1. The germline V gene encodes CDR1 KGHSH and CDR2 LQKENI. J gave up 0 bases and V 3 bases, and 7 bases lay outside the gene matches. The CDR3 spans 18 residues. CDR3 sequence (DNA): TGTGCCAGCTCACCTGCAGGACAGGGTGTCTCTGGGGCCAACGTCCTGACTTTC. Its protein product is CASSPAGQGVSGANVLTF.

This clonotype occurred many times. The chain links TRBV28 to TRBJ2-2, with D perhaps TRBD2 (6 bases). Germline CDR1 MDHEN, CDR2 SYDVKM. Trimming pared 7 bases from V and 5 bases from J, leaving 17 bases between. The CDR3 sequence is 15 residues long. The CDR3 loop reads CASTLGRDYTGELFF. DNA for the CDR3: TGTGCCAGCACCCTCGGGCGGGATTATACCGGGGAGCTGTTTTTT.

This clonotype was counted a few times. This chain connects TRBV20-1 to TRBJ1-6; 11 nucleotides line up with TRBD1. Germline-derived CDR1 and CDR2 are DFQATT and SNEGSKA (reference sequence). V shed 6 bases and J 10 bases; nucleotides not matched to a gene: 8. This CDR3 region has 14 residues. Here the CDR3 reads CSANPGQGVSPLHF. In DNA, the CDR3 is TGCAGTGCCAACCCGGGACAGGGGGTATCACCCCTCCACTTT.

This clonotype was picked up a small number of times. V and J are TRBV4-3 and TRBJ2-1; the D gene is possibly TRBD1 (5 bases). V shed 0 bases and J shed 0 bases, with 9 bases lying between them. CDR1 LGHNA and CDR2 YSLEER come from the germline V gene. CDR3 length: 16 amino acids. The CDR3 DNA reads TGCGCCAGCAGCCAAGAACAGGACCCCTCCTACAATGAGCAGTTCTTC. It translates to CASSQEQDPSYNEQFF.

In its sample, this clonotype was seen once. The chain has TRBV9 and TRBJ2-2, with D possibly TRBD1 on 5 matching bases. The CDR3 covers 16 residues. V was shortened by 0 bases and J by 2 bases, with 11 bases between the two germline ends. CDR1 is SGDLS and CDR2 is YYNGEE in the germline V gene. CDR3 sequence reads: CASSVDAGRNTGELFF. Here the CDR3 DNA reads TGTGCCAGCAGCGTAGATGCAGGGCGAAACACCGGGGAGCTGTTTTTT.

This clonotype was picked up many times. The rearrangement joins TRBV5-1 to TRBJ2-1; TRBD1 matches at 9 bases. This CDR3 spans 14 amino acids. V lost 3 bases, J lost 7 bases, and 5 bases stayed unmatched. From germline, CDR1 is SGHRS and CDR2 YFSETQ. CDR3 bases: TGCGCCAGCAGCTCTGGGACAGGGATTAATGAGCAGTTCTTC. This encodes CASSSGTGINEQFF.

Ten or more counts support this clonotype. The chain has TRBV29-1 and TRBJ2-7; the D gene could be TRBD1 or TRBD2 (5 bases each). The CDR3 is made up of 13 amino acids. The V end lost 6 bases, the J end lost 2 bases, and 14 bases lay between the germline ends. Per germline, CDR1 SQVTM and CDR2 ANQGSEA. The CDR3, as DNA: TGCAGCGTGGTCCGGGACGGGCCCTACGAGCAGTACTTC. This gives the protein CSVVRDGPYEQYF.

The V call is TRBV7-2, the J call TRBJ2-3, with D unclear. The CDR3 consists of 13 residues. The germline gives CDR1 SGHTA, CDR2 FQGNSA. V lost 3 bases, J lost 4 bases, and 8 bases lay in between. CDR3 protein: CASSFDVSDTQYF. CDR3 nucleotides: TGTGCCAGCAGCTTTGACGTCTCAGATACGCAGTATTTT.

The V gene is TRBV6-5, the J gene TRBJ1-1; D might be TRBD1 (5 bases). CDR3 length: 14 residues. V was cut by 4 bases and J by 1 base, with 10 bases left in between. Per germline, CDR1 MNHEY and CDR2 SVGAGI. As DNA, the CDR3 is TGTGCCAGCAGTTGGGGACGGAGGAACACTGAAGCTTTCTTT. Protein product: CASSWGRRNTEAFF.

The chain links TRBV20-1 to TRBJ2-1, with 8 positions matching TRBD2. Germline CDR1 is DFQATT and CDR2 is SNEGSKA (reference sequence). V was pared by 6 bases and J by 6 bases, with 4 bases of the junction left unmatched. The CDR3 has 12 amino acids. The CDR3 DNA is TGCAGTGCAGGGACTAGTGGCAATGAGCAGTTCTTC. It specifies CSAGTSGNEQFF.

This sequence joins TRBV5-3 and TRBJ2-5; D remains ambiguous. Being an ORF, TRBV5-3 has a function that is uncertain. CDR3 size: 20 residues. V lost 1 base, J lost 2 bases, and 27 bases lay in between. This CDR3 reads CARSLHRRQTSPWQQETQYF. As DNA, the CDR3 is TGTGCCAGAAGCTTGCATCGTCGTCAGACATCTCCCTGGCAACAAGAGACCCAGTACTTC.

In this sample, this clonotype turned up a few times. The CDR3 reads CASRREVSGNTIYF. CDR3 coding DNA: TGTGCCAGCAGGAGGGAGGTCTCTGGAAACACCATATATTTT. V usage is TRBV12-3 or TRBV12-4 and J usage is TRBJ1-3; no reliable D call. The CDR3 runs 14 residues. V dropped 6 bases and J dropped 0 bases, with 9 bases sitting between them.

The chain joins TRBV6-2 or TRBV6-3 to TRBJ2-7; 10 nucleotides agree with TRBD2. CDR1 is MNHEY and CDR2 is SVGEGT in the germline V gene. The V gene end was trimmed by 6 bases and the J gene end by 2 bases; junction bases not matched to a gene: 7. This CDR3 spans 15 amino acids. CDR3 coding DNA: TGTGCCAGCAGCGCCGGACTAGCGGCCGCCTACGAGCAGTACTTC. The encoded protein is CASSAGLAAAYEQYF.

This clonotype was seen a handful of times. The genes are TRBV5-1 and TRBJ2-5; no clear D gene. This CDR3 region has 15 residues. V was pared by 3 bases and J by 4 bases, with 16 bases between. Germline lookup yields CDR1 SGHRS and CDR2 YFSETQ. CDR3 protein: CASSYSGQPGETQYF. The CDR3 DNA reads as TGCGCCAGCAGCTATTCCGGCCAACCGGGAGAGACCCAGTACTTC.

This clonotype turned up a few times. The chain links TRBV28 to TRBJ2-2; no firm D call. The CDR3 covers 12 residues. V dropped 8 bases and J dropped 3 bases, with 7 bases sitting between them. CDR1 is MDHEN and CDR2 is SYDVKM in the germline V gene. CDR3 sequence reads: CASGWYTGELFF. The CDR3 DNA reads TGTGCCAGCGGGTGGTACACCGGGGAGCTGTTTTTT.

As DNA, the CDR3 is TGCGCCAGCAGTCAATCGGCCCTAGCGAATTCCTACGAGCAGTACTTC. It codes for CASSQSALANSYEQYF. This chain uses TRBV4-1 with TRBJ2-7, with D possibly being TRBD2 (6 bases). The ends were cut back, 6 bases at V and 1 base at J, with 19 bases in the middle. Germline V gene lookup returns CDR1 MGHRA and CDR2 YSYEKL. This CDR3 comprises 16 residues.

This chain joins TRBV9 and TRBJ2-3; TRBD2 matches at 11 bases. The CDR3 extends over 17 amino acids. Losses at the gene ends were 3 bases for V and 4 bases for J; bases not matched to a gene: 10. Germline V lookup: CDR1 SGDLS, CDR2 YYNGEE. CDR3 bases: TGTGCCAGCAGCGAATACCGACTAGCGGGAATCTCAGATACGCAGTATTTT. Translation gives CASSEYRLAGISDTQYF.

This clonotype occurred a few times. The V gene is TRBV5-1, the J gene TRBJ2-7; tentatively, D is TRBD2 (7 bases). This CDR3 has 12 amino acids. Deletions cut 3 bases from V and 6 bases from J, with 10 bases between. Looked up from germline, CDR1 is SGHRS and CDR2 is YFSETQ. CDR3 sequence (DNA): TGCGCCAGCAGCTCGGGGGGCGGCGAGCAGTACTTC. The encoded protein is CASSSGGGEQYF.

The chain has TRBV5-1 and TRBJ2-3; D gene unclear. The germline V gene has CDR1 SGHRS and CDR2 YFSETQ. Trimming took 1 base from V and 0 from J, leaving 9 bases between them. CDR3 length: 15 residues. The CDR3 DNA sequence: TGCGCCAGCAGCTTGAATGGTCGCAGCACAGATACGCAGTATTTT. Translation: CASSLNGRSTDTQYF.

This clonotype has just a few counts. This chain connects TRBV29-1 to TRBJ2-7; D is undetermined. CDR1 and CDR2 from the germline V gene are SQVTM and ANQGSEA. The CDR3 is made up of 12 amino acids. The CDR3 region has the DNA TGCAGGCCCGGAAAAGCCTTCTACGAGCAGTACTTC. The encoded protein is CRPGKAFYEQYF.

CDR3 sequence: CSARPLTSGSANTGELFF. As DNA, the CDR3 is TGCAGTGCACGCCCCCTTACTAGCGGGAGTGCGAACACCGGGGAGCTGTTTTTT. The rearrangement uses TRBV20-1 and TRBJ2-2, with TRBD2 identical over 11 bases. V was pared by 6 bases and J by 0 bases, with 12 bases of the junction left unmatched. CDR3 length: 18 residues. In germline, CDR1 is DFQATT, CDR2 SNEGSKA (reference sequence).

The chain couples TRBV7-2 to TRBJ2-3, with D tentatively TRBD1 (5 bases). CDR1 is SGHTA and CDR2 is FQGNSA in the germline V gene. The CDR3 has 14 residues. V lost 3 bases and J 1 base, leaving 8 bases between the germline ends. CDR3 region: CASSFEGGTDTQYF. For the CDR3, the DNA is TGTGCCAGCAGCTTTGAAGGGGGCACAGATACGCAGTATTTT.

This rearrangement joins TRBV5-1 to TRBJ2-1; 12 nucleotides line up with TRBD2. The CDR3 spans 18 residues. V shed 0 bases and J 6 bases; nucleotides not matched to a gene: 10. Germline values: CDR1 SGHRS, CDR2 YFSETQ. The DNA of the CDR3 is TGCGCCAGCAGCTTGGAGACTAGCGGGAGAATTTCCAGCAATGAGCAGTTCTTC. Translating gives CASSLETSGRISSNEQFF.